Each of the 32 T cell receptor beta chains below was sequenced from the same sample in a study of identical twins. Each CDR3 protein is one row after TCRdb ran MiXCR on the 5' RACE reads. Among fewer than 550,000 distinct CDR3 sequences listed, about 13% were seen once. The sample was also reused in another study, on yellow fever vaccine responses in identical twins.

What was sequenced was CD4+ T cells sorted from blood. The source is a young woman in good health.

This clonotype was counted many times. The chain is built from TRBV7-9 and TRBJ1-5; 10 bases agree with TRBD1. J was trimmed by 5 bases and V by 4 bases; bases with no gene match: 2. Germline values: CDR1 SEHNR, CDR2 FQNEAQ (reference sequence). The CDR3 runs 14 residues. CDR3 sequence (DNA): TGTGCCAGCAGCTCGACAGGGGGCTATCAGCCCCAGCATTTT. Translated: CASSSTGGYQPQHF.

The J gene is TRBJ2-5, the V gene TRBV29-1; D may be TRBD1 (6 bases). CDR1 is SQVTM, CDR2 ANQGSEA, per germline. V lost 6 bases to trimming and J lost 5 bases, with 13 bases between them. The length of the CDR3 is 12 residues. The CDR3 bases are TGCAGCGTCGACAGGCCCAGGGAGACCCAGTACTTC. Its translation is CSVDRPRETQYF.

The genes are TRBV6-2 or TRBV6-3 and TRBJ2-7; TRBD1 might be the D (6 bases). V was trimmed by 2 bases and J by 2 bases, leaving 10 bases between them. The CDR3 is 14 amino acids. The germline V gene has CDR1 MNHEY and CDR2 SVGEGT. The CDR3: CASSYLGHPYEQYF. CDR3 bases: TGTGCCAGCAGTTACCTGGGACACCCCTACGAGCAGTACTTC.

This sequence joins TRBV12-3 or TRBV12-4 and TRBJ2-7; weak D call: TRBD2 (5 bases). This CDR3 contains 12 residues. Trimming stripped 4 bases from V and 6 bases from J, with 10 bases between. CDR3 nucleotides: TGTGCCAGCAGTTACGGGATGGGCGAGCAGTACTTC. As protein: CASSYGMGEQYF.

The table lists this clonotype with a few counts. V and J are TRBV11-2 and TRBJ2-3; the D gene is possibly TRBD2 (5 bases). This CDR3 has 14 residues. Germline V lookup: CDR1 SGHAT, CDR2 FQNNGV. V gave up 1 base and J gave up 6 bases, with 11 bases separating them. The CDR3 loop is CASSLVIASDTQYF. CDR3 DNA: TGTGCCAGCAGCTTAGTGATAGCGTCCGATACGCAGTATTTT.

In this sample, this clonotype turned up many times. The V and J genes are TRBV27 and TRBJ2-2; tentative D call: TRBD2 (5 bases). V was cut by 6 bases and J by 6 bases, with 8 bases left in between. The germline V gene has CDR1 MNHEY and CDR2 SMNVEV (reference sequence). The CDR3 length is 12 residues. Here the CDR3 reads CASRTTAGELFF. The CDR3 DNA is TGTGCCAGCAGGACTACTGCCGGGGAGCTGTTTTTT.

The chain joins TRBV5-1 to TRBJ2-6, with 8 bases identical to TRBD2. V lost 0 bases to trimming and J lost 1 base; unmatched junction nucleotides: 3. The length of the CDR3 is 17 residues. Germline-derived CDR1 and CDR2 are SGHRS and YFSETQ. The chain's CDR3 is CASSLVIAGSGANVLTF. In nucleotides, the CDR3 is TGCGCCAGCAGCTTGGTGATAGCGGGATCTGGGGCCAACGTCCTGACTTTC.

The rearrangement uses TRBV5-1 and TRBJ1-1, with TRBD1 matching 7 bases. The CDR3 covers 14 residues. Germline CDR1 SGHRS, CDR2 YFSETQ. J lost 4 bases, V lost 4 bases, and 7 bases had no gene match. Here the CDR3 reads CASSHEQGITEAFF. The CDR3 coding sequence is TGCGCCAGCAGCCACGAACAGGGGATCACTGAAGCTTTCTTT.

The chain recombines TRBV11-2 with TRBJ1-2, with D maybe TRBD1 (5 bases). The CDR3 length is 16 residues. V was shortened by 5 bases and J by 5 bases, with 21 bases between the two germline ends. Germline lookup yields CDR1 SGHAT and CDR2 FQNNGV. DNA for the CDR3: TGTGCCAGCAGCCCTAGGGGCGGGCAGGGAACGTATGGCTACACCTTC. This encodes CASSPRGGQGTYGYTF.

This clonotype was counted ten times or more. CDR3 sequence: CASSLGDRGPQPQHF. For the CDR3, the DNA is TGTGCCAGCAGTTTAGGGGACAGGGGACCTCAGCCCCAGCATTTT. The rearrangement uses TRBV12-3 or TRBV12-4 and TRBJ1-5; 10 positions match TRBD1. J lost 6 bases, V lost 1 base, and 3 bases had no gene match. The CDR3 has 15 amino acids.

V gene TRBV5-6 combines with J gene TRBJ2-1, with 8 bases fitting TRBD1. V trimming: 3 bases; J trimming: 1 base; junction bases outside the gene matches: 21. The V gene's germline CDR1 is SGHDT and CDR2 YYEEEE. There are 21 residues in the CDR3. CDR3 sequence (DNA): TGTGCCAGCAGCTACAAAACGGGCCAGGGGGCCGACTGGGGATCCTACAATGAGCAGTTCTTC. Amino acids: CASSYKTGQGADWGSYNEQFF.

The chain has TRBV7-9 and TRBJ2-7; 7 bases align to TRBD1. V lost 2 bases and J lost 2; bases outside the gene matches: 12. The CDR3 covers 17 residues. CDR1 is SEHNR and CDR2 is FQNEAQ in the germline V gene (reference sequence). The CDR3 loop reads CASSLYPGQVSTYEQYF. The CDR3, as DNA: TGTGCCAGCAGCTTATACCCCGGACAGGTCTCAACCTACGAGCAGTACTTC.

This clonotype was found a few times. The J gene is TRBJ2-5, the V gene TRBV29-1; TRBD1 matches at 7 bases. This CDR3 comprises 13 residues. V shed 7 bases, J shed 4 bases, and the junction held 9 bases outside the gene matches. The germline CDR1 and CDR2 sequences are SQVTM and ANQGSEA. The CDR3 reads CSGQGVAAETQYF. DNA for the CDR3: TGCAGCGGACAGGGTGTAGCCGCAGAGACCCAGTACTTC.

The chain combines TRBV20-1 with TRBJ2-7; 10 bases fit TRBD2. V shed 8 bases, J shed 3 bases, and the junction held 7 bases outside the gene matches. The CDR3 is 13 amino acids. Germline V gives CDR1 DFQATT, CDR2 SNEGSKA (reference sequence). The CDR3 DNA reads TGCAGTTCTCGACTAGCGGGTGTCTACGAGCAGTACTTC. This translates into CSSRLAGVYEQYF.

The V and J genes are TRBV12-3 or TRBV12-4 and TRBJ1-1; D gene unclear. Trimming shortened V by 5 bases and J by 1 base, and 8 bases separated the two germline ends. The CDR3 runs 13 residues. CDR3 DNA sequence: TGTGCCAGCAGTGAGAGGGAGAACACTGAAGCTTTCTTT. Translation gives CASSERENTEAFF.

This clonotype was seen a handful of times. The chain employs TRBV12-3 or TRBV12-4 and TRBJ2-3, with 12 bases aligning to TRBD2. Unmatched junction bases numbered 6, after V lost 6 bases and J lost 2 bases. CDR3 length: 16 residues. The DNA of the CDR3 is TGTGCCAGCAGCCCACTAGCGGGGGGACTCACAGATACGCAGTATTTT. It yields the protein CASSPLAGGLTDTQYF.

This rearrangement joins TRBV3-1 to TRBJ1-1; D is unresolved. The CDR3 is 12 residues long. The germline V and J ends were trimmed by 4 bases and 4 bases, with 7 bases remaining between them. Germline V gives CDR1 LGHDT, CDR2 YNNKEL (reference sequence). Here the CDR3 reads CASSRAATEAFF. CDR3 DNA: TGTGCCAGCAGCCGAGCCGCCACTGAAGCTTTCTTT.

With respect to this clonotype: Sequence at one end of the junction differs from germline and may be a read error. The chain has TRBV20-1 and TRBJ2-2; perhaps TRBD1 as D (6 bases). This CDR3 comprises 16 residues. Germline-derived CDR1 and CDR2 are DFQATT and SNEGSKA (reference sequence). CDR3: CCARVFEQGYTGELFF. The CDR3 DNA reads as TGCTGTGCTAGAGTTTTTGAACAGGGTTACACCGGGGAGCTGTTTTTT.

The genes are TRBV11-3 and TRBJ2-3, with D perhaps being TRBD1 or TRBD2 (6 bases each). Germline CDR1 is SGHNT and CDR2 is YENEEA. Trimming stripped 5 bases from V and 2 bases from J, with 17 bases between. The CDR3 has 16 residues. The CDR3: CASSPGGGGTTDTQYF. The CDR3 nucleotides are TGTGCCAGCAGCCCCGGTGGAGGGGGGACCACAGATACGCAGTATTTT.

The chain recombines TRBV2 with TRBJ2-5; D gene ambiguous. Trimming took off 4 bases at V and 5 bases at J, with 11 bases between the two ends. CDR1 and CDR2 from the germline V gene are SNHLY and FYNNEI. This CDR3 spans 13 amino acids. The CDR3 here is CASSADNGETQYF. CDR3 sequence (DNA): TGTGCCAGCAGTGCAGACAATGGGGAGACCCAGTACTTC.

This clonotype was counted between two and nine times. The CDR3: CSAEGQGGFHEQYF. In DNA form, the CDR3 reads TGCAGTGCTGAGGGACAGGGGGGATTTCACGAGCAGTACTTC. The rearrangement links TRBV20-1 to TRBJ2-7; TRBD1 aligns across 11 bases. The CDR3 consists of 14 residues. Germline V gives CDR1 DFQATT, CDR2 SNEGSKA (reference sequence). The V and J ends lost 5 bases and 5 bases, in that order; junction bases with no gene match: 8.

This clonotype was counted ten times or more. The V and J genes are TRBV29-1 and TRBJ1-4; D is undetermined. The CDR3 covers 12 residues. V lost 4 bases and J 6 bases, leaving 9 bases between the germline ends. Germline CDR1 reads SQVTM; CDR2 reads ANQGSEA. In DNA form, the CDR3 reads TGCAGCGTTGTCAGCTCTGATGAAAAACTGTTTTTT. It specifies CSVVSSDEKLFF.

V gene TRBV5-6 combines with J gene TRBJ2-1; D possibly corresponds to TRBD1 (7 bases). CDR3 size: 14 residues. Trimming took off 4 bases at V and 7 bases at J, with 15 bases between the two ends. Per germline, CDR1 SGHDT and CDR2 YYEEEE. The DNA of the CDR3 is TGTGCCAGCAGCCTATACAGGGGAGGAAATGAGCAGTTCTTC. Its protein product is CASSLYRGGNEQFF. Filled out from reference TRBV5-6 and TRBJ2-1, the complete variable domain reads DAGVTQSPTHLIKTRGQQVTLRCSPKSGHDTVSWYQQALGQGPQFIFQYYEEEERQRGNFPDRFSGHQFPNYSSELNVNALLLGDSALYLCASSLYRGGNEQFFGPGTRLTVL.

The chain recombines TRBV12-3 or TRBV12-4 with TRBJ2-7, with TRBD2 as a possible D gene (5 bases). CDR3 size: 17 residues. Deletions cut 5 bases from V and 7 bases from J, with 27 bases between. CDR3 in amino acids: CASSPYLGATVGEEQYF. The CDR3 DNA sequence: TGTGCCAGCAGTCCGTACTTAGGAGCCACTGTCGGGGAGGAGCAGTACTTC.

The chain combines TRBV7-2 with TRBJ2-7; D unclear. V was clipped by 2 bases and J by 2 bases, with 10 bases between them. The CDR3 sequence is 14 residues long. The V gene's germline CDR1 is SGHTA and CDR2 FQGNSA. The CDR3 nucleotides read TGTGCCAGCAGCTTATCTGACGGCCCCTACGAGCAGTACTTC. Its translation is CASSLSDGPYEQYF.

This clonotype was detected only a few times. J is TRBJ2-1 and V is TRBV2; D remains unclear. The ends were cut back, 7 bases at V and 6 bases at J, with 4 bases in the middle. Germline V CDR1 and CDR2: SNHLY, FYNNEI. This CDR3 has 10 residues. DNA of the CDR3: TGTGCCAGCAAGGGCAATGAGCAGTTCTTC. It codes for CASKGNEQFF.

This clonotype has a handful of counts. The chain has TRBV27 and TRBJ2-3; TRBD2 aligns across 8 bases. Looked up from germline, CDR1 is MNHEY and CDR2 is SMNVEV (reference sequence). V was clipped by 5 bases and J by 2 bases; unmatched bases: 15. The CDR3 spans 18 residues. The CDR3 nucleotides read TGTGCCAGCAGTAGCCTCCGGGGCCTACTAGCGGCCACAGATACGCAGTATTTT. This codes for CASSSLRGLLAATDTQYF.

This rearrangement joins TRBV5-1 to TRBJ2-7; 10 bases agree with TRBD1. V was clipped by 3 bases and J by 2 bases; unmatched bases: 2. The CDR3 has 14 amino acids. Germline CDR1 SGHRS, CDR2 YFSETQ. The CDR3 here is CASSWTGGPYEQYF. CDR3 nucleotides: TGCGCCAGCAGCTGGACAGGGGGTCCCTACGAGCAGTACTTC.

This clonotype was observed a handful of times. This CDR3 is CSVPGPANTEAFF. Written as DNA, the CDR3 is TGCAGCGTGCCGGGACCGGCGAACACTGAAGCTTTCTTT. The chain combines TRBV29-1 with TRBJ1-1; tentative D call: TRBD1 (5 bases). The V gene lost 6 bases and the J gene lost 1 base, with 12 bases spanning the gap. The CDR3 spans 13 residues. The germline V gene encodes CDR1 SQVTM and CDR2 ANQGSEA.

This chain links TRBV7-2 with TRBJ2-1; a weak D match, TRBD1 (5 bases). Germline assignment: CDR1 SGHTA and CDR2 FQGNSA. CDR3 length equals 13 residues. Trimming removed 3 bases from V and 8 bases from J, with 11 bases in between. The CDR3 reads CASSFQGRDEQFF. The DNA for the CDR3 is TGTGCCAGCAGCTTTCAGGGTCGGGATGAGCAGTTCTTC.

This clonotype came up a few times. The chain has TRBV7-2 and TRBJ1-4; D is uncertain. The germline V and J ends were trimmed by 1 base and 5 bases, with 11 bases remaining between them. CDR3 size: 15 residues. CDR1 and CDR2 (germline): SGHTA, FQGNSA. Written as DNA, the CDR3 is TGTGCCAGCAGCTTAGGGAGACTAATGAATGAAAAACTGTTTTTT. It translates to CASSLGRLMNEKLFF.

Ten or more counts support this clonotype. V usage is TRBV10-3 and J usage is TRBJ1-5; D is undetermined. Germline values: CDR1 ENHRY, CDR2 SYGVKD. This CDR3 spans 12 amino acids. Trimming removed 4 bases at V and 4 bases at J, with 5 bases between. CDR3 loop: CAISATNQPQHF. CDR3 bases: TGTGCCATCAGTGCCACAAATCAGCCCCAGCATTTT.